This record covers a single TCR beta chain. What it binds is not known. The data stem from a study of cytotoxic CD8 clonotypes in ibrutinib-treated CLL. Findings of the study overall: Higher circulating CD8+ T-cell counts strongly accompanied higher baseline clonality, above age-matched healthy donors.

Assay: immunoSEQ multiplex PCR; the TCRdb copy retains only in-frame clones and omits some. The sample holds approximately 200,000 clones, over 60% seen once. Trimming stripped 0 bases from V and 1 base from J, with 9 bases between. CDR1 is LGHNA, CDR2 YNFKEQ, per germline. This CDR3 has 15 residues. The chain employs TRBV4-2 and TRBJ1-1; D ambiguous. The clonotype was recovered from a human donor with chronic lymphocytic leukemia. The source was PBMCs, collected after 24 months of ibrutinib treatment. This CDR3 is CASSQDIWQNTEAFF. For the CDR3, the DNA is TGTGCCAGCAGCCAAGATATATGGCAGAACACTGAAGCTTTCTTT.